A single sample gave rise to the 30 T cell receptor beta chains below, sequenced in a study of esophageal squamous cell carcinoma under preoperative chemotherapy. Time point meaning: after preoperative PTX-NDP chemotherapy. TCRdb re-called the PCR reads with MiXCR, one entry per CDR3 protein. This repertoire shows over 25,000 distinct CDR3 sequences, 50% to 60% found once; its top ten account for less than 30%. This material was acquired from a patient given preoperative chemotherapy. These receptors all stem from a human donor with esophageal squamous cell carcinoma. The donor label of this sample is uncertain.

Points on this clonotype: Sequence at one end of the junction differs from germline and may be a read error. The CDR3 spells CAGSGGPGLDTQYF. CDR3 in DNA: TGTGCCGGGAGCGGAGGCCCCGGCCTCGATACCCAGTACTTT. The chain uses TRBV7-6 and TRBJ2-3; D possibly corresponds to TRBD2 (5 bases). CDR3 size: 14 residues. Germline-derived CDR1 and CDR2 are SGHVS and FNYEAQ.

The CDR3 protein is CASSRGNGADTQYF. The CDR3, as DNA: TGTGCCAGCAGCCGGGGAAACGGGGCAGATACGCAGTATTTT. This rearrangement joins TRBV12-3 or TRBV12-4 to TRBJ2-3, with D perhaps TRBD2 (5 bases). This CDR3 contains 14 residues. V was cut by 6 bases and J by 4 bases, with 14 bases left in between.

This clonotype turned up a few times. This chain connects TRBV7-3 to TRBJ2-2; possibly TRBD1 for D (6 bases). Deletions cut 3 bases from V and 4 bases from J, with 15 bases between. The CDR3 covers 16 residues. Germline-derived CDR1 and CDR2 are SGHTA and FQGTGA. The CDR3 sequence: CASSLIQGRSTGELFF. Here the CDR3 DNA reads TGTGCCAGCAGCTTGATCCAGGGGCGAAGCACCGGGGAGCTGTTTTTT.

This clonotype was observed a handful of times. One end of the junction is discordant with germline, which a read error may explain. The chain uses TRBV7-2 and TRBJ2-3, with 8 bases fitting TRBD2. CDR1 and CDR2 from the germline V gene are SGHTA and FQGNSA. The CDR3 contains 18 residues. As DNA, the CDR3 is TGTGCCAGCAGCTTAGAGGGACTCGGGGGGGGGCCGGAGGATACCCAGTATTTC. This codes for CASSLEGLGGGPEDTQYF.

A few counts support this clonotype. The chain couples TRBV7-6 to TRBJ2-3; 8 bases map to TRBD2. After removal of 9 bases from V and 12 bases from J, the junction contained 17 bases not matched to a gene. The CDR3 length is 14 residues. CDR1 and CDR2 from the germline V gene are SGHVS and FNYEAQ. The CDR3, as DNA: TGTGCCAGGAGCGGGGGCGGGGACACAGAGACCCAGTATTTT. Translated: CARSGGGDTETQYF.

This clonotype has a single count. V is TRBV7-2 and J is TRBJ2-4; no clear D. The assigned J gene may be wrong: the sequence end matches TRBJ2-5 better. Germline loops: CDR1 SGHTA, CDR2 FQGNSA. The CDR3 loop spans 13 amino acids. The CDR3 DNA sequence: TGTGCCAGCAGCTTAGCGGATTCGGAGACCCAGTACTTC. Its translation is CASSLADSETQYF.

This clonotype was found once. The chain combines TRBV7-2 with TRBJ2-3, with 8 positions matching TRBD2. The germline V gene has CDR1 SGHTA and CDR2 FQGNSA. V gave up 6 bases and J gave up 2 bases; unmatched junction bases: 7. This CDR3 has 15 amino acids. CDR3 residues: CASSISGGFTDTQYF. The CDR3, as DNA: TGTGCCAGCAGTATCTCGGGGGGGTTCACAGATACGCAGTATTTT. Combining the CDR3 with reference TRBV7-2 and TRBJ2-3 gives the whole variable domain GAGVSQSPSNKVTEKGKDVELRCDPISGHTALYWYRQSLGQGLEFLIYFQGNSAPDKSGLPSDRFSAERTGGSVSTLTIQRTQQEDSAVYLCASSISGGFTDTQYFGPGTRLTVL.

Remarks on this clonotype: A read error may produce the germline difference seen at one junction end. This chain links TRBV7-9 with TRBJ2-5; D remains unclear. Germline V CDR1 and CDR2: SEHNR, FQNEAQ (reference sequence). This CDR3 spans 15 amino acids. The CDR3 here is CASSTAGPDGETQYF. The CDR3, as DNA: TGTGCCAGCAGCACGGCCGGGCCTGACGGAGAGACCCAGTACTTT.

The chain couples TRBV7-9 to TRBJ2-4; 11 bases fit TRBD1. The length of the CDR3 is 18 residues. Germline V gene data show CDR1 as SEHNR and CDR2 as FQNEAQ (reference sequence). Trimming at V came to 5 bases and at J to 0 bases, leaving 9 bases not matched to a gene. The CDR3 DNA reads as TGTGCCAGCAGCGGCGGACAGGGGGCGATGGGAGCCAAAAACATTCAGTACTTC. Translated: CASSGGQGAMGAKNIQYF.

The chain carries TRBV7-2 and TRBJ2-4; perhaps TRBD2 as D (5 bases). Germline V CDR1 and CDR2: SGHTA, FQGNSA. The CDR3 has 14 residues. CDR3 sequence: CARLGGFDQEIQYF. Here the CDR3 DNA reads TGTGCGAGGCTCGGCGGGTTCGACCAAGAGATTCAGTACTTC.

Regarding this clonotype: Germline is not matched at one junction end, which may reflect a read error. The chain combines TRBV7-8 with TRBJ2-2; D perhaps matches TRBD2 (5 bases). This CDR3 spans 14 amino acids. CDR1 and CDR2 from the germline V gene are SGHVS and FQNEAQ. The CDR3 is CASRQAAGTETLYF. CDR3 DNA sequence: TGTGCCAGCCGCCAGGCTGCGGGTACAGAGACGCTGTATTTT.

This chain connects TRBV19 to TRBJ1-1, with 10 positions matching TRBD1. Trimming removed 5 bases from V and 3 bases from J; junction bases left unmatched: 6. The CDR3 is 15 amino acids. CDR1 and CDR2 from the germline V gene are LNHDA and SQIVND (reference sequence). This chain's CDR3 is CASSATGGGHTEAFF. The CDR3, as DNA: TGTGCCAGTAGTGCGACAGGGGGCGGGCACACTGAAGCTTTCTTT. The complete variable domain, with remaining parts taken from reference TRBV19 and TRBJ1-1, reads DGGITQSPKYLFRKEGQNVTLSCEQNLNHDAMYWYRQDPGQGLRLIYYSQIVNDFQKGDIAEGYSVSREKKESFPLTVTSAQKNPTAFYLCASSATGGGHTEAFFGQGTRLTVV.

This clonotype was picked up a small number of times. The V call is TRBV6-2 or TRBV6-3, the J call TRBJ2-2; the match to TRBD2 covers 8 bases. The CDR3 contains 15 residues. Per the germline V gene, CDR1 is MNHEY and CDR2 is SVGEGT. The V segment lost 4 bases and the J segment 7 bases; nucleotides outside the gene matches: 8. The CDR3 loop reads CASSWQRGFDGELFF. In DNA, the CDR3 is TGTGCCAGCAGTTGGCAGCGGGGGTTTGACGGGGAGCTGTTTTTT.

The J gene is TRBJ2-5, the V gene TRBV6-1; D may match TRBD1 or TRBD2 (5 bases each). Germline V lookup: CDR1 MNHNS, CDR2 SASEGT. CDR3 length: 15 residues. Trimming stripped 2 bases from V and 11 bases from J, with 21 bases between. DNA of the CDR3: TGTGCCAGCAGTGAATTCGGGGCAGTCCCCCATGAGCAGTACTTC. This gives the protein CASSEFGAVPHEQYF.

The V gene is TRBV10-3, the J gene TRBJ2-5; D is undetermined. V shed 11 bases and J shed 9 bases, with 7 bases lying between them. This CDR3 contains 8 residues. Germline V lookup: CDR1 ENHRY, CDR2 SYGVKD. This CDR3 is CALSPQYF. The CDR3 coding sequence is TGTGCCCTCTCCCCCCAGTACTTC.

The CDR3 bases are TGTGCCAGCAGTGAAGTAGCCAAAAATACTCAGTACTTC. It yields the protein CASSEVAKNTQYF. The gene calls are TRBV6-1 and TRBJ2-4; the D is unclear. Germline loops: CDR1 MNHNS, CDR2 SASEGT. CDR3 length equals 13 residues. The V and J ends lost 1 base and 12 bases respectively, with 13 bases between them.

Regarding this clonotype: One end of the junction varies from germline; a read error may be responsible. The rearrangement joins TRBV6-2 or TRBV6-3 to TRBJ2-3, with D hard to call. This CDR3 has 13 residues. Germline CDR1 is MNHEY and CDR2 is SVGEGT. The CDR3 region has the DNA TGTGCCAGCAGTTACGAAGCCACAGACACGCAGTATTTT. It is translated as CASSYEATDTQYF.

This clonotype was recorded once. The junction departs from germline at one end; a sequencing error may be responsible. J is TRBJ2-2 and V is TRBV12-3 or TRBV12-4; 7 nucleotides agree with TRBD1. This CDR3 has 15 amino acids. This chain's CDR3 is CARALNGRGTGALFF. The CDR3 DNA reads TGTGCCCGCGCCCTCAACGGTAGGGGCACAGGGGCGCTGTTTTTT.

Note on this clonotype: An end of the junction does not agree with germline; a read error may underlie this. The chain carries TRBV7-2 and TRBJ2-4; TRBD2 matches 8 bases. The V gene's germline CDR1 is SGHTA and CDR2 FQGNSA. The CDR3 sequence is 13 residues long. The CDR3 bases are TGTGCCAGCTCCGGGAGGGTCTACGACACTCAGTACTTT. Amino acid sequence: CASSGRVYDTQYF.

This clonotype has only a few counts. This rearrangement joins TRBV10-2 to TRBJ2-5; unclear D gene. CDR1 and CDR2 (germline): WSHSY, SAAADI. V was clipped by 3 bases and J by 1 base, with 6 bases between them. There are 13 residues in the CDR3. The chain's CDR3 is CASSDGRQETQYF. As DNA, the CDR3 is TGCGCCAGCAGTGATGGGCGCCAAGAGACCCAGTACTTC.

In the case of this clonotype: The germline gene is not matched at one end of the junction; a read error may be the cause. The CDR3 loop is CASTGERAKDIQYF. CDR3 bases: TGTGCCAGCACGGGGGAGAGGGCGAAAGATATTCAGTACTTT. The chain couples TRBV11-1 to TRBJ2-4; a possible D gene is TRBD2 (6 bases). The CDR3 consists of 14 residues. Germline CDR1 reads SGHAT; CDR2 reads FQDESV (reference sequence).

At least ten counts were recorded for this clonotype. The chain combines TRBV7-2 with TRBJ2-1; D gene ambiguous. Germline-derived CDR1 and CDR2 are SGHTA and FQGNSA. Deletions cut 5 bases from V and 9 bases from J, with 17 bases between. The CDR3 has 14 residues. The CDR3, as DNA: TGTGCCAGCAGCCCCCAAGAGGCGGTTCTTGAGCAGTTCTTC. This gives the protein CASSPQEAVLEQFF.

V and J are TRBV7-2 and TRBJ2-4, with D possibly matching TRBD1 (5 bases). This CDR3 has 14 residues. Looked up from germline, CDR1 is SGHTA and CDR2 is FQGNSA. CDR3 sequence reads: CAGSQGGREDIQYF. CDR3 nucleotides: TGTGCGGGCAGCCAGGGCGGCAGGGAAGACATTCAGTACTTC.

This clonotype counts as medium-sized (0.01 to 0.1%). The V and J genes are TRBV7-2 and TRBJ2-2; D unclear. The CDR3 runs to 12 residues. Germline loops: CDR1 SGHTA, CDR2 FQGNSA. Trimming left V 3 bases short and J 5 bases short, with 4 bases between. CDR3 in DNA: TGTGCCAGCAGCTTCCCGACCGGGGAGCTGTTTTTT. Protein product: CASSFPTGELFF.

This clonotype was picked up a small number of times. The genes are TRBV7-2 and TRBJ2-1; the match to TRBD2 covers 9 bases. From germline, CDR1 is SGHTA and CDR2 FQGNSA. V trimming: 5 bases; J trimming: 2 bases; junction bases outside the gene matches: 4. The CDR3 consists of 15 residues. The CDR3 here is CASSPSSGTYNEQFF. As DNA, the CDR3 is TGTGCCAGCAGCCCTTCTAGCGGGACCTACAATGAGCAGTTCTTC.

The chain recombines TRBV7-7 with TRBJ2-5, with a possible D match to TRBD1 (7 bases). Germline lookup yields CDR1 SSHAT and CDR2 FNYEAQ (reference sequence). The CDR3 totals 13 residues. CDR3 DNA sequence: TGTACTAGCAGCTCGACAGGGCTAGAGACCCAGTACTTC. It encodes CTSSSTGLETQYF.

The chain combines TRBV11-2 with TRBJ2-1; the match to TRBD1 covers 7 bases. CDR1 and CDR2 (germline): SGHAT, FQNNGV. The junction had 3 bases not matched to a gene; V was cut back by 3 bases and J by 7 bases. The CDR3 extends over 13 amino acids. For the CDR3, the DNA is TGTGCCAGCAGCTTGTTACAGGGGAATGAGCAGTTCTTC. As protein: CASSLLQGNEQFF. The variable domain in full, with the rest retrieved from reference TRBV11-2 and TRBJ2-1, is EAGVAQSPRYKIIEKRQSVAFWCNPISGHATLYWYQQILGQGPKLLIQFQNNGVVDDSQLPKDRFSAERLKGVDSTLKIQPAKLEDSAVYLCASSLLQGNEQFFGPGTRLTVL.

Note on this clonotype: A much larger clone differs by one base, so this may be a read error. The genes are TRBV6-5 and TRBJ2-1; the match to TRBD2 covers 12 bases. CDR3 length equals 15 residues. J gave up 13 bases and V 5 bases, and 12 bases lay outside the gene matches. The V gene's germline CDR1 is MNHEY and CDR2 SVGAGI. The CDR3 loop reads CASSLLAGGGETQFF. CDR3 DNA sequence: TGTGCCAGCAGTCTACTAGCGGGGGGAGGGGAGACCCAGTTCTTC.

This clonotype showed up many times. The chain joins TRBV6-1 to TRBJ2-1; 11 nucleotides match TRBD2. The DNA end lines up better with TRBJ2-7; the J call may be wrong. Germline CDR1 is MNHNS and CDR2 is SASEGT. This CDR3 has 15 amino acids. This CDR3 reads CASSETSGGYNEQYF. The CDR3 DNA reads as TGTGCCAGCAGTGAAACTAGCGGGGGTTACAATGAGCAGTACTTC.

As regards this clonotype: A junction boundary mismatches the germline segment, possibly from a read error. V usage is TRBV11-3 and J usage is TRBJ2-1; D perhaps matches TRBD2 (5 bases). The CDR3 runs to 15 residues. In germline, CDR1 is SGHNT, CDR2 YENEEA. The CDR3 spells CASSPRLGAKNTQYF. As DNA, the CDR3 is TGTGCCAGCAGCCCGAGGCTGGGAGCCAAAAATACGCAGTATTTC.